This T cell receptor (beta chain) was identified during a study of blood T cell repertoires in COVID-19. About the study: The analysed material was cDNA or gDNA that came from T cells, B-cell-depleted T cells, or PBMCs.

This clone was seen only once. V was pared by 5 bases and J by 1 base, with 4 bases of the junction left unmatched. The CDR3 covers 14 residues. CDR1 SEHNR and CDR2 FQNEAQ come from the germline V gene (reference sequence). TCRdb's copy holds only in-frame clones and misses some; the assay was immunoSEQ multiplex PCR. This table holds approximately 250,000 clones, 85% to 90% found once. V usage is TRBV7-9 and J usage is TRBJ2-5; 7 bases fit TRBD1. The TCR originated in a woman between 25 and 40 years old with acute COVID-19. Specimen: PBMCs or T cells enriched from blood (not recorded which). CDR3 sequence reads: CASSTGQVQETQYF. The CDR3 DNA sequence: TGTGCCAGCAGCACAGGACAGGTCCAAGAGACCCAGTACTTC.